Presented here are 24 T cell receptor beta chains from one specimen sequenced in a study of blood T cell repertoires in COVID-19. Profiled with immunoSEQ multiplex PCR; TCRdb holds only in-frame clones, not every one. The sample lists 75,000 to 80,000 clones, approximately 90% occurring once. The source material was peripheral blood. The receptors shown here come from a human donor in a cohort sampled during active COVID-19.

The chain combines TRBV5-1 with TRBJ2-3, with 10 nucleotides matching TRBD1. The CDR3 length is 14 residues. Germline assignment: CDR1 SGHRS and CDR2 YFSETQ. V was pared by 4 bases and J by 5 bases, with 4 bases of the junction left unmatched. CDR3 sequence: CASSLGQGRDTQYF. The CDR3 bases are TGCGCCAGCAGCCTGGGACAGGGGAGAGATACGCAGTATTTT. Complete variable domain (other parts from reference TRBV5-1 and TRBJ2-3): KAGVTQTPRYLIKTRGQQVTLSCSPISGHRSVSWYQQTPGQGLQFLFEYFSETQRNKGNFPGRFSGRQFSNSRSEMNVSTLELGDSALYLCASSLGQGRDTQYFGPGTRLTVL.

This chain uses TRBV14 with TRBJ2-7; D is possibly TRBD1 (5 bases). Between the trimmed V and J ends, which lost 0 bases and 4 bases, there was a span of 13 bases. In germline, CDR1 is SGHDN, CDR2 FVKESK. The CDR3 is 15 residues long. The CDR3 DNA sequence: TGTGCCAGCAGCCAAGATTTAAGCAGGGTATACGAGCAGTACTTC. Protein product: CASSQDLSRVYEQYF.

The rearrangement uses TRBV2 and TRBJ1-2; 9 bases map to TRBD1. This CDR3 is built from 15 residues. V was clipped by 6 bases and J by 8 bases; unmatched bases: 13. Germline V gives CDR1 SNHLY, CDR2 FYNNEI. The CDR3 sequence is CASRETGGVLEGYTF. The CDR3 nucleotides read TGTGCCAGCAGAGAGACAGGGGGGGTATTAGAGGGCTACACCTTC.

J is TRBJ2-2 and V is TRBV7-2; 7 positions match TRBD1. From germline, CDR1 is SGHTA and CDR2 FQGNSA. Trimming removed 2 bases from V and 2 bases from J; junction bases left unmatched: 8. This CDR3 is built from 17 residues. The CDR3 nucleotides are TGTGCCAGCAGCTTACCCCGGGACAGCAGAAACACCGGGGAGCTGTTTTTT. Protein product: CASSLPRDSRNTGELFF.

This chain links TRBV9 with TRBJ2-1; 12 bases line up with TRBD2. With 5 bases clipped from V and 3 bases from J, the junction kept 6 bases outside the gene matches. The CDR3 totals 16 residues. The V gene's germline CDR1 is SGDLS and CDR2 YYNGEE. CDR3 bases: TGTGCCAGCAGTCCTAGCGGGGGGGCCGACTACAATGAGCAGTTCTTC. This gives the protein CASSPSGGADYNEQFF.

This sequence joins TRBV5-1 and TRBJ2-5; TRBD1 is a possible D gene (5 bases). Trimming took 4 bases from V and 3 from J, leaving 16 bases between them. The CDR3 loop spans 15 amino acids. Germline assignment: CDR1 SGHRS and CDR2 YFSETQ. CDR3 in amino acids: CASSQGADNKETQYF. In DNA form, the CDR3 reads TGCGCCAGCAGCCAAGGTGCGGACAACAAAGAGACCCAGTACTTC.

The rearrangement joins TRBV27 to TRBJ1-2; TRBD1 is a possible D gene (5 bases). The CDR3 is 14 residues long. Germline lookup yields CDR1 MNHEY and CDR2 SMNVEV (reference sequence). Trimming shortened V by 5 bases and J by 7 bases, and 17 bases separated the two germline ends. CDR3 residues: CASSAATRGLGYTF. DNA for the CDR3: TGTGCCAGCAGTGCCGCGACCCGGGGACTTGGCTACACCTTC.

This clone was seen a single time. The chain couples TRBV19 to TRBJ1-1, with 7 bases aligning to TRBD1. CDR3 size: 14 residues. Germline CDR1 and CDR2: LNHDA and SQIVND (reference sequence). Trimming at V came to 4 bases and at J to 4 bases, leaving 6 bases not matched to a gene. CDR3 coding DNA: TGTGCCAGTAGTACCTCGACAGGGTCCACTGAAGCTTTCTTT. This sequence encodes CASSTSTGSTEAFF.

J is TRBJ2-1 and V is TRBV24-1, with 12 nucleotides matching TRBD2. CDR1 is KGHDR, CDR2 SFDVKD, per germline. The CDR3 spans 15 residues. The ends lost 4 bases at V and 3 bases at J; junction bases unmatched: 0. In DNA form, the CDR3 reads TGTGCCACCAGTGAGGGACTAGCGGGCTACAATGAGCAGTTCTTC. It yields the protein CATSEGLAGYNEQFF.

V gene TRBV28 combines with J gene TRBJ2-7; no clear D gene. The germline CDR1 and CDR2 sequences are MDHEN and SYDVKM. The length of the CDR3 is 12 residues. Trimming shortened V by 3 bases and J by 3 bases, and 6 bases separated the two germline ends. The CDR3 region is CASSLAGYEQYF. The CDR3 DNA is TGTGCCAGCAGTTTGGCAGGCTACGAGCAGTACTTC.

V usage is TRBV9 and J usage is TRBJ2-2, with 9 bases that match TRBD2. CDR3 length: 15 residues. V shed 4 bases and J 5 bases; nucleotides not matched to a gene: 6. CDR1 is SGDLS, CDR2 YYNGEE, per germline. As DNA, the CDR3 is TGTGCCAGCAGCCCCCTAGCGGGATCAACCGGGGAGCTGTTTTTT. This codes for CASSPLAGSTGELFF. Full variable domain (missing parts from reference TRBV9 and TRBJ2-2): DSGVTQTPKHLITATGQRVTLRCSPRSGDLSVYWYQQSLDQGLQFLIQYYNGEERAKGNILERFSAQQFPDLHSELNLSSLELGDSALYFCASSPLAGSTGELFFGEGSRLTVL.

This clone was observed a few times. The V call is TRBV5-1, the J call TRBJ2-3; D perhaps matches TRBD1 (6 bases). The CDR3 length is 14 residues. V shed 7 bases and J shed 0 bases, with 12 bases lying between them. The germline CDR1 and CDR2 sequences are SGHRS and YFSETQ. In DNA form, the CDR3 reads TGCGCCAGCGCTGACAGGTATAGCACAGATACGCAGTATTTT. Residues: CASADRYSTDTQYF.

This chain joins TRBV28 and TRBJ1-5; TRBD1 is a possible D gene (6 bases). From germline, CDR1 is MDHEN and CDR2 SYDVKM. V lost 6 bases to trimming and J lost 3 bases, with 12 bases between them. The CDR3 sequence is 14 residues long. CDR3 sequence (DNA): TGTGCCAGCAGGTTTGGACAGAACAATCAGCCCCAGCATTTT. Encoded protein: CASRFGQNNQPQHF.

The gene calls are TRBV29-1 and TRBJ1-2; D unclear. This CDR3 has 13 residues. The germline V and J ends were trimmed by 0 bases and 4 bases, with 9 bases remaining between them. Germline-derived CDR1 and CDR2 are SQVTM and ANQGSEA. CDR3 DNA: TGCAGCGTTGAAGAAAGACTGACCTATGGCTACACCTTC. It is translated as CSVEERLTYGYTF.

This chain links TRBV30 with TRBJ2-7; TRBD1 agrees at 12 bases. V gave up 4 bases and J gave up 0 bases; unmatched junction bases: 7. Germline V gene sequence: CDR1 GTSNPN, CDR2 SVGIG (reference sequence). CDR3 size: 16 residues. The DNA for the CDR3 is TGTGCCTGGAAGGGACAGGGGGCAAGCTTCTCCTACGAGCAGTACTTC. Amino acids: CAWKGQGASFSYEQYF.

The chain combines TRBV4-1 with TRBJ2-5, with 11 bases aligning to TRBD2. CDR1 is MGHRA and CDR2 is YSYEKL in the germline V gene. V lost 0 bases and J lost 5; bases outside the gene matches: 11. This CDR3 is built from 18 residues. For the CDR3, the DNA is TGCGCCAGCAGCCAAGATGGCGCTAGCGGGGGGCCTCGGGAGACCCAGTACTTC. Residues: CASSQDGASGGPRETQYF.

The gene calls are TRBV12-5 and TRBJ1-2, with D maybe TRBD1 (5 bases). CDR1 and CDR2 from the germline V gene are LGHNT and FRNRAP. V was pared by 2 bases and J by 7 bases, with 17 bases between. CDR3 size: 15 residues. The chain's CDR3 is CASGLPRGRDGGYTF. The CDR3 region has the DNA TGTGCTAGTGGTTTGCCTCGGGGGAGGGATGGTGGCTACACCTTC.

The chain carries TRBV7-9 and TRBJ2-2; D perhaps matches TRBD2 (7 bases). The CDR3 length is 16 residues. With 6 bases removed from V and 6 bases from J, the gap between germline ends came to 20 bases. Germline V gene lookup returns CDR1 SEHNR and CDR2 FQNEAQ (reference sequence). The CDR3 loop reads CASSSRAGALSGELFF. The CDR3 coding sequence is TGTGCCAGCAGTTCTAGGGCGGGGGCGTTGTCCGGGGAGCTGTTTTTT.

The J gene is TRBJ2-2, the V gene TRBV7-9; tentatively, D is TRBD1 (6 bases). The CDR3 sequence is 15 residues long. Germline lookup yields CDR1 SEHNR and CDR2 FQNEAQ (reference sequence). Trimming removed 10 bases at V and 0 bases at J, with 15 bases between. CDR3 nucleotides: TGTGCCATACTCCCAGGGGCGGCGAACACCGGGGAGCTGTTTTTT. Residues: CAILPGAANTGELFF.

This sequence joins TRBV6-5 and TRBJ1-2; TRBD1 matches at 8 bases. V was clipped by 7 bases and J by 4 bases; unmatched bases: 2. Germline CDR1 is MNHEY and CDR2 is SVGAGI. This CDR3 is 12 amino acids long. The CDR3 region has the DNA TGTGCCAGCATCGGACAGGGCTATGGCTACACCTTC. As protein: CASIGQGYGYTF.

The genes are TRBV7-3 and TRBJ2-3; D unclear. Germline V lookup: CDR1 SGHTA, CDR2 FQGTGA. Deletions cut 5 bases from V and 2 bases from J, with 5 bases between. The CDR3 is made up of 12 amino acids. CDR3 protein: CASSQLTDTQYF. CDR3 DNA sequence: TGTGCCAGCAGCCAACTCACAGATACGCAGTATTTT.

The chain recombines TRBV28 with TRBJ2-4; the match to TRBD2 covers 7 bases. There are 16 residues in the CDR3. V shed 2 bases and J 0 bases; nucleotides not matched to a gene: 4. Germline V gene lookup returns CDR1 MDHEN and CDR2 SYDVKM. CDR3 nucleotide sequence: TGTGCCAGCAGTTTAAGTCCTAGCGGAGCCAAAAACATTCAGTACTTC. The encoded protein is CASSLSPSGAKNIQYF.

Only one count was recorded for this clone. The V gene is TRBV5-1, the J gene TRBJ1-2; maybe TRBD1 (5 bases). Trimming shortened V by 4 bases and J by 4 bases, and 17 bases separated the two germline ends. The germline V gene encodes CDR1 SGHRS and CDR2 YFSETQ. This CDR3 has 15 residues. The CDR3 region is CASSIDSRTSYGYTF. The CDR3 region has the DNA TGCGCCAGCAGCATCGACAGTCGAACCTCCTATGGCTACACCTTC.

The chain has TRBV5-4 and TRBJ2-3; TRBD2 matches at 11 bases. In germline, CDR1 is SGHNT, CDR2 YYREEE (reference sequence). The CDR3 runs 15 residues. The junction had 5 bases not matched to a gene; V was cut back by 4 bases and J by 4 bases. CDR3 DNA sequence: TGTGCCAGCAGCACCGCTAGCGGGGGGCCAGATACGCAGTATTTT. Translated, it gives CASSTASGGPDTQYF.